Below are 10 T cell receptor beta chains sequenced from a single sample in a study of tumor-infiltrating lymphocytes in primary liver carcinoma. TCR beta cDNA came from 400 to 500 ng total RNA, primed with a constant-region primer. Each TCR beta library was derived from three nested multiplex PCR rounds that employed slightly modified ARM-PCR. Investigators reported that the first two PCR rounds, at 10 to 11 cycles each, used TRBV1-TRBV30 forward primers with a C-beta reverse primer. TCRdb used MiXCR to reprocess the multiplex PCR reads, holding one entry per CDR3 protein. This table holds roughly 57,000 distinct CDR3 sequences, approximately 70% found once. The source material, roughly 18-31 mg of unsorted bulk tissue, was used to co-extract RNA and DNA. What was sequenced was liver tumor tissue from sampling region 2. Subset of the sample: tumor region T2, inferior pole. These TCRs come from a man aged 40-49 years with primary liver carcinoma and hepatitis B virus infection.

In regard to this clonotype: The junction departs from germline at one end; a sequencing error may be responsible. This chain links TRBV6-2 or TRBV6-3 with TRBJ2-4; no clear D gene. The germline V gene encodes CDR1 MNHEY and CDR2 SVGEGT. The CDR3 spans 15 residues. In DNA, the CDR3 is TGCGCCAGCAGTTACCAGACCTTAGCCAAAAACATTCAGTACTTC. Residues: CASSYQTLAKNIQYF.

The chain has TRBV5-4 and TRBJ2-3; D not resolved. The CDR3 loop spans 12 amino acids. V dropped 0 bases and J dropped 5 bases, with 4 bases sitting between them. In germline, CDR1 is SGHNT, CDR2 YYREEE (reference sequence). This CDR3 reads CASSLVLDTQYF. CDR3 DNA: TGTGCCAGCAGCTTGGTTCTAGATACGCAGTATTTT.

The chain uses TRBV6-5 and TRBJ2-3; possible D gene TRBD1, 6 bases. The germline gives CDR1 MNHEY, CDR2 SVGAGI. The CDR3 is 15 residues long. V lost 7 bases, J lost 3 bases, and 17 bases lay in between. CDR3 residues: CASTPDSSSTDTQYF. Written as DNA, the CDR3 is TGTGCCAGCACCCCGGACAGCTCTAGTACAGATACGCAGTATTTT.

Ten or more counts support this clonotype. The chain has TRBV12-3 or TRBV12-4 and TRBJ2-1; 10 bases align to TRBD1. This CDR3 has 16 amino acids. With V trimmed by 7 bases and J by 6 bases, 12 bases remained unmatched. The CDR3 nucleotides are TGTGCCAGCAACGCAGATCTGGGACAGGGGCGCAATGAGCAGTTCTTC. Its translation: CASNADLGQGRNEQFF.

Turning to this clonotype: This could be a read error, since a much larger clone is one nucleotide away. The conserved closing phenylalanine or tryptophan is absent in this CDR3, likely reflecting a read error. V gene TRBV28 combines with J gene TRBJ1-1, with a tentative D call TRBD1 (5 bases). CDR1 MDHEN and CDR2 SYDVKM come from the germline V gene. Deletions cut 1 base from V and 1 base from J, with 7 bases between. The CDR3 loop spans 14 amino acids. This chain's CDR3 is CASSLSGGNTEAFL. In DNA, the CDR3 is TGTGCCAGCAGTTTATCTGGGGGGAACACTGAAGCTTTCCTT.

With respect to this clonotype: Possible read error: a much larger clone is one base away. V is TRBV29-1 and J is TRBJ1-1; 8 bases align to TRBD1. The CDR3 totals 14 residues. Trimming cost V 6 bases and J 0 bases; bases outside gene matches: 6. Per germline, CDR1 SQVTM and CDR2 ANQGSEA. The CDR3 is CSVTGDGMNTEAFF. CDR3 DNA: TGCAGCGTGACAGGGGATGGAATGAACACTGAAGCTTTCTTT.

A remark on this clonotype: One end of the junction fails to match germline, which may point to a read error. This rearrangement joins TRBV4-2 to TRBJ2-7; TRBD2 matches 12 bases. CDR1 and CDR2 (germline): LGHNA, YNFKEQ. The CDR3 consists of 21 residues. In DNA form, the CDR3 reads TGTGTCAGCAGCCAAGTCTCTCTAGCGGGAGGGCTATTACGAAGCTCCTATGGGCAGTACTTC. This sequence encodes CVSSQVSLAGGLLRSSYGQYF.

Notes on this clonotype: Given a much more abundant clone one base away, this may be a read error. CDR3 region: CASRGTGEEQHF. The CDR3 nucleotides read TGCGCCAGCAGGGGGACAGGGGAAGAGCAGCACTTC. This chain connects TRBV4-1 to TRBJ2-7; the match to TRBD1 covers 10 bases. CDR3 size: 12 residues. Germline CDR1 reads MGHRA; CDR2 reads YSYEKL.

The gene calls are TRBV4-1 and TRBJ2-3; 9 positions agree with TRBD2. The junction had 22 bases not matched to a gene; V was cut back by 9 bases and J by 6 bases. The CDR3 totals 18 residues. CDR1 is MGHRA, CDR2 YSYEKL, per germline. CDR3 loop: CARNQTITIAGVTDTQYF. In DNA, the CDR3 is TGCGCCAGAAACCAGACCATTACCATAGCGGGAGTCACCGATACGCAGTATTTT.

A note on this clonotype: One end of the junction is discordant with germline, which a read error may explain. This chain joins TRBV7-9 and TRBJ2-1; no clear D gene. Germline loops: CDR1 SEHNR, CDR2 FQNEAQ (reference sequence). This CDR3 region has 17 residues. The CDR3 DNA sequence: TGTGCTAGCAGCTTACCATATCAGGTGTCTAAAACAAATGAGCAGTTCTTC. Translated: CASSLPYQVSKTNEQFF. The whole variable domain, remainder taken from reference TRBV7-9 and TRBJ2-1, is DTGVSQNPRHKITKRGQNVTFRCDPISEHNRLYWYRQTLGQGPEFLTYFQNEAQLEKSRLLSDRFSAERPKGSFSTLEIQRTEQGDSAMYLCASSLPYQVSKTNEQFFGPGTRLTVL.